A single sample gave rise to the 12 T cell receptor beta chains below, sequenced in a study of regulatory T cells in long-lasting Graves disease. Time point noted: newly diagnosed GD, antithyroid drugs for less than 3 months. PBMC-derived RNA was used for the TCR library. iRepertoire HTBI primers and Arm-PCR of CDR3 regions built TCR beta libraries. TCRdb itself ran the multiplex PCR reads through MiXCR, one entry per CDR3 protein. The table lists some 370,000 distinct CDR3 sequences, 12% of them singletons. The sample also formed part of further work on T cells in Graves' hyperthyroidism and ophthalmopathy.

The sample in question was peripheral blood mononuclear cells (PBMCs), obtained at new diagnosis, from a patient treated with antithyroid drugs. All receptors derive from a woman in her late teens or twenties with Graves disease.

In its sample, this clonotype was seen a few times. The rearrangement joins TRBV25-1 to TRBJ2-5; the D gene could be TRBD1 or TRBD2 (5 bases each). V dropped 7 bases and J dropped 1 base, with 43 bases sitting between them. CDR3 length: 24 residues. Per germline, CDR1 MGHDK and CDR2 SYGVNS. The CDR3 nucleotides are TGTGCCAGCATAAGGTTAGGGGTTGTGGGTCGATGCCCGAGGGCCCTCGATGCCCAAGAGACCCAGTACTTC. This codes for CASIRLGVVGRCPRALDAQETQYF.

This clonotype was counted many times. The rearrangement uses TRBV15 and TRBJ1-1; 9 bases match TRBD1. V dropped 2 bases and J dropped 4; count of bases not matched to a gene: 8. Germline CDR1 LNHNV, CDR2 YYDKDF (reference sequence). The CDR3 has 16 amino acids. For the CDR3, the DNA is TGTGCCACCAGCAGACCGACAGGGGGTATGGGCACTGAAGCTTTCTTT. Its protein is CATSRPTGGMGTEAFF.

This clonotype has ten or more counts. V gene TRBV20-1 combines with J gene TRBJ1-5, with a possible D match to TRBD1 (6 bases). Germline CDR1 reads DFQATT; CDR2 reads SNEGSKA (reference sequence). The CDR3 runs 14 residues. Trimming left V 6 bases short and J 6 bases short, with 18 bases between. The CDR3 spells CSASGGGAIQPQHF. CDR3 DNA sequence: TGCAGTGCCTCGGGTGGGGGCGCAATTCAGCCCCAGCATTTT.

Turning to this clonotype: A read error may explain this, as a much larger clone is one base away. V gene TRBV20-1 combines with J gene TRBJ2-5; D is undetermined. Germline-derived CDR1 and CDR2 are DFQATT and SNEGSKA (reference sequence). The CDR3 length is 15 residues. The ends were cut back, 1 base at V and 4 bases at J, with 16 bases in the middle. CDR3 DNA: TGCAGTGCTAGAGGAGACGACACCGATCGAGAGACCCAGTACTTC. Protein product: CSARGDDTDRETQYF.

This clonotype was seen a handful of times. This chain's CDR3 is CASLGETGELFF. CDR3 DNA sequence: TGTGCCAGCCTCGGGGAGACCGGGGAGCTGTTTTTT. The chain carries TRBV6-1 and TRBJ2-2; tentatively, D is TRBD2 (5 bases). Germline V CDR1 and CDR2: MNHNS, SASEGT. The CDR3 extends over 12 amino acids. Trimming cost V 8 bases and J 5 bases, with 9 bases left between them.

Many counts were recorded for this clonotype. The chain is built from TRBV6-1 and TRBJ2-5; TRBD2 agrees at 11 bases. The CDR3 is made up of 14 amino acids. CDR1 and CDR2 from the germline V gene are MNHNS and SASEGT. V was clipped by 9 bases and J by 2 bases; unmatched bases: 5. In DNA, the CDR3 is TGTGCCAGTAGGACTAGCGGGCTACAAGAGACCCAGTACTTC. Protein product: CASRTSGLQETQYF.

The table lists this clonotype with many counts. One junction end disagrees with the germline gene, perhaps due to a read error. This sequence joins TRBV7-9 and TRBJ1-1; the D is unclear. CDR1 and CDR2 (germline): SEHNR, FQNEAQ (reference sequence). The CDR3 has 15 residues. In DNA, the CDR3 is TGCGCCAGCAGCCCCGAACAAAGCGCACGGACTGAAGCTTTCTTT. Protein: CASSPEQSARTEAFF.

The sample holds many counts of this clonotype. The genes are TRBV7-2 and TRBJ1-1; no clear D. V was shortened by 5 bases and J by 7 bases, with 14 bases between the two germline ends. Germline V gene lookup returns CDR1 SGHTA and CDR2 FQGNSA. The CDR3 totals 13 residues. The CDR3 reads CASSSNSLDEAFF. CDR3 DNA sequence: TGTGCCAGCAGCAGTAATTCCTTGGATGAAGCTTTCTTT.

CDR3 DNA sequence: TGTGCCAGCTCACCAGCGTACGTACAGGGTACCGGGGAGCTGTTTTTT. Translated, it gives CASSPAYVQGTGELFF. J is TRBJ2-2 and V is TRBV18; possibly TRBD1 for D (6 bases). V was shortened by 2 bases and J by 5 bases, with 15 bases between the two germline ends. Germline values: CDR1 KGHSH, CDR2 LQKENI. The CDR3 covers 16 residues.

This rearrangement joins TRBV30 to TRBJ2-6, with a tentative D call TRBD1 (8 bases). Per germline, CDR1 GTSNPN and CDR2 SVGIG (reference sequence). CDR3 length: 21 residues. The germline V and J ends were trimmed by 4 bases and 4 bases, with 32 bases remaining between them. The CDR3 bases are TGTGCCTGGACCGGGGGGACCCTATGGTCAGGGGGCCTTCCCGGGGCCAACGTCCTGACTTTC. It codes for CAWTGGTLWSGGLPGANVLTF.

The chain recombines TRBV4-3 with TRBJ1-5; 7 nucleotides agree with TRBD1. With V trimmed by 0 bases and J by 4 bases, 6 bases remained unmatched. The CDR3 has 16 residues. In germline, CDR1 is LGHNA, CDR2 YSLEER. CDR3 sequence reads: CASSQDPDRSNQPQHF. CDR3 bases: TGCGCCAGCAGCCAAGACCCGGACAGGAGTAATCAGCCCCAGCATTTT.

This clonotype occurred many times. This rearrangement joins TRBV7-9 to TRBJ2-7; TRBD1 might be the D (6 bases). The CDR3 spans 14 residues. V lost 2 bases to trimming and J lost 4 bases, with 12 bases between them. Germline V CDR1 and CDR2: SEHNR, FQNEAQ (reference sequence). The CDR3 coding sequence is TGTGCCAGCAGCTTAAGGCAGGGGTTATACGAGCAGTACGTC. Encoded protein: CASSLRQGLYEQYV.